A selection of T cell receptor beta chains follows, all from one sample in a study of blood T cell repertoires in COVID-19. Assay used: immunoSEQ multiplex PCR; TCRdb lists only in-frame clones, some missing. The sample has over 100,000 clones, nearly 70% seen once. Sequenced material: peripheral blood. These TCRs come from a woman aged 70 to 79 with acute or convalescent COVID-19. Both conserved end residues are part of each CDR3. The D gene is left open where the match is weak. Expanded clones are given a class, and other clones once, few, many or no size at all.

. | TRBJ2-3 | . | TRBV6-5 | CASRSRADTQYF | TGTGCCAGCAGGTCCCGGGCAGATACGCAGTATTTT
. | TRBJ2-3 | TRBD2 | TRBV20-1 | CSASVVRAGSTDTQYF | TGCAGTGCTAGTGTCGTTCGAGCGGGAAGCACAGATACGCAGTATTTT
. | TRBJ2-7 | TRBD1 | TRBV10-1 | CASSDGTGPREQYF | TGCGCCAGCAGTGATGGGACAGGGCCTCGGGAGCAGTACTTC
. | TRBJ1-2 | TRBD1 | TRBV5-1 | CASSGGQVATF | TGCGCCAGCAGCGGAGGACAGGTCGCCACCTTC
. | TRBJ2-1 | . | TRBV12-3/TRBV12-4 | CASSLGRVNEQFF | TGTGCCAGCAGTTTAGGCAGGGTCAATGAGCAGTTCTTC
. | TRBJ1-1 | TRBD1 | TRBV11-2 | CASFLTGGTEAFF | TGTGCCAGCTTTCTTACAGGGGGAACTGAAGCTTTCTTT
. | TRBJ2-3 | TRBD2 | TRBV5-1 | CASSTGTSFITDTQYF | TGCGCCAGCAGCACCGGGACTAGCTTCATCACAGATACGCAGTATTTT
few | TRBJ1-4 | . | TRBV3-1/TRBV3-2 | CASSQNRNEKLFF | TGTGCCAGCAGCCAAAACAGGAATGAAAAACTGTTTTTT
. | TRBJ1-1 | . | TRBV6-5 | CASRSGWNTEAFF | TGTGCCAGCAGGTCAGGGTGGAACACTGAAGCTTTCTTT
. | TRBJ1-4 | . | TRBV29-1 | CSVPGPNEKLFF | TGCAGCGTTCCCGGTCCTAATGAAAAACTGTTTTTT
. | TRBJ1-5 | . | TRBV5-5 | CASSLSPLQQGARQPQHF | TGTGCCAGCAGCTTGTCCCCCTTGCAACAGGGAGCTCGTCAGCCCCAGCATTTT
. | TRBJ2-7 | . | TRBV6-6 | CASSYFGRGEQYF | TGTGCCAGCAGTTACTTTGGCAGGGGAGAGCAGTACTTC
. | TRBJ2-1 | TRBD1 | TRBV29-1 | CSVGTIAGWTGYNEQFF | TGCAGCGTTGGAACAATTGCTGGTTGGACAGGCTACAATGAGCAGTTCTTC
. | TRBJ1-1 | . | TRBV19 | CASSIGGGRNTEAFF | TGTGCCAGTAGTATAGGGGGGGGGCGGAACACTGAAGCTTTCTTT
. | TRBJ2-1 | . | TRBV14 | CASSIPRGNSYNEQFF | TGTGCCAGCAGCATACCCCGGGGTAACTCCTACAATGAGCAGTTCTTC
few | TRBJ2-3 | TRBD2 | TRBV5-8 | CASSLELAGGGTQYF | TGTGCCAGCAGCTTGGAACTAGCGGGGGGAGGTACGCAGTATTTT